This paragraph covers one TCR beta chain sequence. Its matching antigen is unknown. Trimming removed 7 bases from V and 7 bases from J; junction bases left unmatched: 16. The CDR3 covers 16 residues. The V gene's germline CDR1 is LNHDA and CDR2 SQIVND (reference sequence). Some clones are missing from TCRdb's copy, which holds only in-frame ones; the method was immunoSEQ multiplex PCR. The data hold over 10,000 clones, with approximately 85% observed a single time. The sample originates from a study of graft-versus-host responses after intestinal transplantation. General study results and limits: Among circulating GvH clones, peak levels were associated with early post-transplant declines in HvG clones. GvH clones surfaced in recipient marrow, some emerging earlier in ileum or blood.

This specimen was PBMCs, taken after intestinal transplantation. This chain links TRBV19 with TRBJ1-2, with TRBD1 matching over 9 bases. The source is a human patient who received an intestinal transplant, so some T cells may come from the graft donor. DNA for the CDR3: TGTGCCAGTATTCTCGATGGTAAACAGGGGGCGCGTGGCTACACCTTC. Translated: CASILDGKQGARGYTF. The entire variable domain, with the rest obtained from reference TRBV19 and TRBJ1-2, is as follows: DGGITQSPKYLFRKEGQNVTLSCEQNLNHDAMYWYRQDPGQGLRLIYYSQIVNDFQKGDIAEGYSVSREKKESFPLTVTSAQKNPTAFYLCASILDGKQGARGYTFGSGTRLTVV.